This T cell receptor beta chain was identified during a study of T cells in Graves' hyperthyroidism and ophthalmopathy (dated by TCRdb to the late 2010s). A note on the overall study: A discovery cohort of about 95 patients, about 40 with Graves' ophthalmopathy and 57 with stable Graves' hyperthyroidism, was used to find distinguishing TCR V-J signatures. Whether ophthalmopathy could be predicted prospectively was tested in an independent validation cohort made up of under 20 hyperthyroidism patients plus 17 patients who later progressed to ophthalmopathy. The 100 discovery patients were randomly split 7:3 into training and test sets. In about six Graves' hyperthyroidism patients, the study also compared T-cell repertoires from thyroid tissue with T-cell repertoires from blood. After blood sampling, hyperthyroidism patients were treated with methimazole at a starting dose of 30 mg daily, and ophthalmopathy patients were treated with high-dose intravenous methylprednisolone. TCR Vbeta CDR3 sequencing of 135 peripheral blood samples (fewer than 45 ophthalmopathy, roughly 72 hyperthyroidism and some 17 progressor patients) is reported in the paper.

The paper's findings and limits, for the study overall: A model built on a 13 V-J signature distinguished ophthalmopathy from stable hyperthyroidism, reaching 85% to 90% sensitivity and around 81% specificity in cross-validation and 80%/75% in testing. Most expanded thyroid clonotypes (frequency above 0.001) were also found in blood, which suggests that blood repertoires may mirror thyroid immune responses. In validation, the model predicted progression to ophthalmopathy with roughly 70% sensitivity and 72.22% specificity, a median of 6.5 months before onset. No statistical method was used to fix the sample size in advance, and group allocation was not hidden from the investigators.

Inclusive of the bounding cysteine and phenylalanine, the CDR3 is 14 residues long. The read is trimmed to its CDR3 DNA, 42 bases read in frame from base 1. The germline V gene (reference sequence) gives CDR1 as GTSNPN and CDR2 as SVGIG. Trimming at the junction amounts to 4 bases on V and 2 bases on J, and the germline ends lie 14 bases apart. A patient counted as having stable Graves' hyperthyroidism if no progression to ophthalmopathy occurred over 18 months of follow-up. Hyperthyroidism patients were newly diagnosed, with disease duration under 2 months, and aged 18 to 65 years. Exclusion was applied to patients with uncontrolled infections, other autoimmune diseases, pregnancy or lactation. Diagnoses relied on clinical symptoms, serum thyroxine and TRAb, thyroid ultrasound and orbital computed tomography. Trizol reagent was used to extract total RNA, and RNA quality was then checked on an Agilent 2100 Bioanalyzer.

TCR beta CDR3 regions were amplified from RNA transcripts. A first-round RT-PCR of the TCR CDR3 used the HTBI primer set with the Qiagen OneStep RT-PCR kit. The libraries were constructed in a second round of multiplex PCR and then size-selected and purified. Libraries were sequenced paired-end with 100 bp reads on an Illumina HiSeq2000. On the study's bioinformatics: SOAPnuke was used to process the raw data, removing reads that contained adapters or uncalled bases, had a mean Phred below 15, or lacked an exact match to the constant primer or identifier. COPE v1.2.5 was used to merge high-quality paired reads, and clonotypes were defined as unique nucleotide sequences. MiTCR v1.1 was used to align the clonotypes against IMGT TRBV, TRBD and TRBJ reference segments. The analysis included only V-J combinations with a frequency above 0.0001, which together covered around 99% of the repertoires. A TCS score was defined as the ratio between F50 (clonal expansion) and ExV (chaos), using BLOSUM62-based TCRdist between CDR3 peptides within each V-J. Welch's t-statistics and random forest reduced around 550 V-J features to some 14, which were used in a naive Bayes classifier (R e1071). Thyroid-blood repertoire similarity was quantified with the Morisita-Horn index. TCRdb trimmed the raw reads at Q25, called clones with MiXCR and kept productive beta chains. CDR3 protein sequences are deduplicated, and each keeps its most common genes and DNA. The V and J calls come from TCRdb's annotation, not from the publication. In all, the sample holds about 580,000 distinct CDR3 sequences, and 46% of those were seen once. About 8.3% of the sample is in the top ten clones.

The table lists this clonotype with a few counts. The antigen it recognizes is unknown. No much larger clone exists at a distance of one base, and base qualities are not known. Sequencing input: peripheral blood or thyroid tissue (not recorded which). This receptor was obtained from a woman between 18 and 29 years old with Graves' hyperthyroidism. This sequence uses TRBV30 and TRBJ2-5; possibly the D gene is TRBD1, per 5 matching bases. The CDR3 amino acid sequence is: CAWNRGLDQETQYF. In nucleotides, the sequence is TGTGCCTGGAATAGGGGTCTAGATCAAGAGACCCAGTACTTC.